This is a list of T cell receptor beta chains from one sample in a study of OX40 agonist ivuxolimab in advanced cancers. The method was immunoSEQ multiplex PCR; TCRdb's version includes in-frame clones alone and lacks a portion of them. Among some 96,000 clones, roughly 90% were seen once, and the ten largest hold 0.15% to 0.2%. Sequences were derived from CD4+ or CD8+ T cells sorted from blood, sampled in a trial of the OX40 agonist ivuxolimab. All receptors come from an adult with an advanced solid tumor such as melanoma, head and neck, liver or kidney cancer. CDR3s leave out the opening cysteine and the closing phenylalanine or tryptophan. The order of the fields is CDR3 length, V gene, clone size, CDR3 protein. The size of a clone is reported for some rows only, either as once, few or many, or as a class for expanded clones.

9 TRBV19 . ASTKRDEQF
14 TRBV5-1 . ASSLNTIQSGNTIY
11 TRBV5-1 once ASSLAPETQQF
13 TRBV5-1 . ASSPSGGNSYGYT
12 TRBV2 . ASSESLPGHEQY
14 TRBV2 . ASSEVGRLRDYEQY
13 TRBV6-1 . ASSEAWGGNQPQH
9 TRBV29-1 . SVVSTDEQF
12 TRBV28 . ASSLGTGNQPQH
12 TRBV6-5 . ASSPPGQVKKAF
12 TRBV6-5 . ASSRGTGIEKLF
13 TRBV27 . ASKSSWGGWNEQY
13 TRBV15 . ATSRGGVSTDTQY
14 TRBV28 . ASSARGQGPYNEQF
14 TRBV9 . ASSVASGMIVGELF
13 TRBV6-6 . ASSYGRQGYNEQF
13 TRBV6-5 . ASSYQPSLGPEAF
12 TRBV29-1 . SALQGVSTDTQY
13 TRBV4-1 . ASSQDTSLISEQF
13 TRBV30 . AWSNLAGGPQEQF
11 TRBV19 . ASSSVWGYEQY
13 TRBV23-1 once ASSQWRGSEYGYT
16 TRBV5-6 . ASSLQASGGPNTGELF
10 TRBV19 . ASAEGWGEQF
13 TRBV19 . ASSISGRNTDTQY
11 TRBV25-1 . ASSTVSGYGYT
12 TRBV15 . ATSRELEGTEAF
11 TRBV19 few ASSIGTSYEQY
12 TRBV4-1 . ASSSRVRGYGYT
12 TRBV5-4 . ASSLRVPNTEAF
12 TRBV11-1 . ASSPGQDGNIQY
10 TRBV18 . ASSNKHYEQY
10 TRBV6-6 . ASSSRVHTIY
14 TRBV28 . ASSLSGQGRANVLT
11 TRBV27 . ASSQAREETQY
13 TRBV19 few ASSIMNSGANVLT
14 TRBV19 . ASSPLPGLRGTEAF
11 TRBV5-8 . ASSFGREYEQY
14 TRBV11-3 once ASSSGTSGSTDTQY
13 TRBV30 . AWSVIGGIRTEAF
10 TRBV29-1 once SVRDGPGELF
12 TRBV7-9 . ASSPTNSADTQY
14 TRBV7-3 . ASSSESGRVFGEQF
12 TRBV5-4 . VTASGTYSYEQY
11 TRBV29-1 . SARTSGRAFQY
9 TRBV2 . ASSPQETQY
9 TRBV29-1 . SVDRSNEQF